This T cell receptor (beta chain) was identified during a study of cytomegalovirus exposure and HLA in healthy donors. Amplification used 60 Vbeta primers and 13 Jbeta primers. Repertoires were generated with immunoSEQ multiplex PCR, while TCRdb's copy carries only in-frame clones and drops some. This sample has 150,000 to 200,000 clones; roughly an eighth occur once, and the top ten carry about 8%. CDR1 and CDR2 (germline): MNHNS, SASEGT. The CDR3 contains 13 residues. With regard to this clone: A junction end diverges from the germline sequence, so it may reflect a read error.

The sequence was obtained from a man between 50 and 59 years old in good health and CMV-seropositive. The rearrangement joins TRBV6-1 to TRBJ1-2, with TRBD1 as a possible D gene (6 bases). The material sequenced was PBMCs. The CDR3 loop reads CASSEDRNSGYTF. CDR3 DNA: TGTGCCAGCAGTGAGGACAGAAACTCTGGCTACACCTTC.